These 28 T cell receptor beta chains came from one sample sequenced in a study of blood T cell repertoires in COVID-19. The repertoire was sequenced with immunoSEQ multiplex PCR; TCRdb's copy has only in-frame clones and lacks some. The sample records 80,000 to 95,000 clones, around 90% being singletons. The specimen sequenced was peripheral blood. Receptor source: a woman aged 70-85 years with acute or convalescent COVID-19.

V is TRBV19 and J is TRBJ2-3; 11 nucleotides agree with TRBD2. J gave up 3 bases and V 4 bases, and 9 bases lay outside the gene matches. CDR3 length: 17 residues. The germline V gene encodes CDR1 LNHDA and CDR2 SQIVND (reference sequence). The CDR3 sequence: CASSTEKLAGVTDTQYF. Here the CDR3 DNA reads TGTGCCAGTAGTACCGAGAAACTAGCGGGAGTTACAGATACGCAGTATTTT. Combining the CDR3 with reference TRBV19 and TRBJ2-3 gives the whole variable domain DGGITQSPKYLFRKEGQNVTLSCEQNLNHDAMYWYRQDPGQGLRLIYYSQIVNDFQKGDIAEGYSVSREKKESFPLTVTSAQKNPTAFYLCASSTEKLAGVTDTQYFGPGTRLTVL.

V and J are TRBV5-5 and TRBJ1-3, with D possibly TRBD1 on 5 matching bases. The CDR3 extends over 17 amino acids. Germline V gene data show CDR1 as SGHKS and CDR2 as YYEKEE (reference sequence). Trimming stripped 1 base from V and 2 bases from J, with 16 bases between. CDR3: CASSLSPSGKAGNTIYF. The CDR3 nucleotides read TGTGCCAGCAGCTTGTCCCCTTCAGGGAAGGCTGGAAACACCATATATTTT.

This chain links TRBV6-1 with TRBJ1-2; D may be TRBD1 (6 bases). This CDR3 is built from 15 residues. Between the trimmed V and J ends, which lost 1 base and 3 bases, there was a span of 12 bases. From germline, CDR1 is MNHNS and CDR2 SASEGT. CDR3 nucleotide sequence: TGTGCCAGCAGTGAAGGGACAGCCTATCACTATGGCTACACCTTC. Translating gives CASSEGTAYHYGYTF.

This clone showed up just once. This chain links TRBV18 with TRBJ2-1; 9 bases are a match to TRBD1. V gave up 0 bases and J gave up 9 bases; unmatched junction bases: 0. Germline V gives CDR1 KGHSH, CDR2 LQKENI. The CDR3 has 13 residues. The CDR3 sequence: CASSPPTGGEQFF. The CDR3 region has the DNA TGTGCCAGCTCACCACCGACAGGGGGTGAGCAGTTCTTC.

This sequence joins TRBV5-3 and TRBJ2-7, with 7 bases matching TRBD1. TRBV5-3 qualifies as an ORF whose function is uncertain. J lost 4 bases, V lost 1 base, and 8 bases had no gene match. The CDR3 is made up of 15 amino acids. The CDR3 here is CARSLRQGESYEQYF. In nucleotides, the CDR3 is TGTGCCAGAAGCTTGAGACAGGGTGAATCTTACGAGCAGTACTTC.

This chain's CDR3 is CASRTLAGVNGEQFF. CDR3 bases: TGTGCCAGCAGAACCCTAGCGGGAGTAAATGGTGAGCAGTTCTTC. This chain uses TRBV6-5 with TRBJ2-1; 10 nucleotides line up with TRBD2. This CDR3 contains 15 residues. V lost 6 bases and J lost 9; bases outside the gene matches: 11. The germline gives CDR1 MNHEY, CDR2 SVGAGI.

The genes are TRBV7-9 and TRBJ2-5; tentative D call: TRBD1 (6 bases). The CDR3 covers 14 residues. Germline CDR1 and CDR2: SEHNR and FQNEAQ (reference sequence). V dropped 5 bases and J dropped 5 bases, with 15 bases sitting between them. The CDR3 protein is CASSLGAGLETQYF. The CDR3 DNA follows: TGTGCCAGCAGCCTGGGGGCAGGGTTGGAGACCCAGTACTTC.

This clone was seen only a few times. The chain recombines TRBV6-6 with TRBJ1-6; 8 bases map to TRBD1. Trimming removed 5 bases from V and 7 bases from J; junction bases left unmatched: 7. Germline assignment: CDR1 MNHNY and CDR2 SVGAGI (reference sequence). The CDR3 has 15 residues. The CDR3 region is CASSTPQGANSPLHF. The CDR3 coding sequence is TGTGCCAGCAGTACCCCCCAGGGGGCAAATTCACCCCTCCACTTT.

This chain links TRBV6-5 with TRBJ1-5, with D hard to call. Germline CDR1 is MNHEY and CDR2 is SVGAGI. V was pared by 7 bases and J by 1 base, with 11 bases between. This CDR3 is 14 amino acids long. The CDR3 coding sequence is TGTGCCAGCATCCGGGGAGGGAGCAATCAGCCCCAGCATTTT. The encoded protein is CASIRGGSNQPQHF.

The chain links TRBV3-1 (or the pseudogene TRBV3-2) to TRBJ2-2; the D gene is possibly TRBD1 (6 bases). Trimming pared 3 bases from V and 1 base from J, leaving 9 bases between. This CDR3 has 15 residues. Germline-derived CDR1 and CDR2 are LGHDT and YNNKEL (reference sequence). For the CDR3, the DNA is TGTGCCAGCAGCCACGGGACACAGAACACCGGGGAGCTGTTTTTT. Its protein product is CASSHGTQNTGELFF.

V gene TRBV15 combines with J gene TRBJ2-7; 7 nucleotides line up with TRBD1. Germline V lookup: CDR1 LNHNV, CDR2 YYDKDF (reference sequence). The V and J ends lost 1 base and 1 base, in that order; junction bases with no gene match: 10. The CDR3 loop spans 17 amino acids. Here the CDR3 DNA reads TGTGCCACCAGCAGAGGGGCGACAGGGATTAGGTCCTACGAGCAGTACTTC. This gives the protein CATSRGATGIRSYEQYF.

The chain uses TRBV5-6 and TRBJ2-5; no reliable D call. Germline values: CDR1 SGHDT, CDR2 YYEEEE. The ends were cut back, 1 base at V and 2 bases at J, with 12 bases in the middle. The CDR3 totals 15 residues. CDR3 sequence: CASSLLIRSQETQYF. CDR3 in DNA: TGTGCCAGCAGCTTGCTCATTCGGAGTCAAGAGACCCAGTACTTC.

V and J are TRBV4-1 and TRBJ2-5, with TRBD2 matching 10 bases. J was trimmed by 2 bases and V by 1 base; bases with no gene match: 13. This CDR3 region has 19 residues. The V gene's germline CDR1 is MGHRA and CDR2 YSYEKL. The CDR3 nucleotides are TGCGCCAGCAGCCAAGTCGTTTCTCTAGCGGGAGTATCTCAAGAGACCCAGTACTTC. This encodes CASSQVVSLAGVSQETQYF.

The rearrangement uses TRBV6-2 or TRBV6-3 and TRBJ1-6, with a tentative D call TRBD1 (5 bases). CDR1 MNHEY and CDR2 SVGEGT come from the germline V gene. The CDR3 sequence is 17 residues long. Trimming took 1 base from V and 0 from J, leaving 10 bases between them. CDR3 loop: CASSYWTPHSYNSPLHF. In nucleotides, the CDR3 is TGTGCCAGCAGTTACTGGACACCTCACTCCTATAATTCACCCCTCCACTTT.

V gene TRBV29-1 combines with J gene TRBJ2-7; 7 bases fit TRBD2. The CDR3 consists of 13 residues. V was clipped by 5 bases and J by 7 bases; unmatched bases: 11. Germline V gene lookup returns CDR1 SQVTM and CDR2 ANQGSEA. The CDR3 region has the DNA TGCAGCGTTACGGCGGGAGTAGCCAGGGAGCAGTACTTC. Translated, it gives CSVTAGVAREQYF.

This clone was detected a few times. This chain joins TRBV5-4 and TRBJ1-2, with 7 bases lining up with TRBD1. Germline CDR1 is SGHNT and CDR2 is YYREEE (reference sequence). CDR3 size: 15 residues. Trimming removed 0 bases from V and 3 bases from J; junction bases left unmatched: 5. In DNA, the CDR3 is TGTGCCAGCAGCTTGGGTGGAGGGACAGACTATGGCTACACCTTC. Translating it yields CASSLGGGTDYGYTF.

V usage is TRBV12-3 or TRBV12-4 and J usage is TRBJ1-2; 7 positions match TRBD1. This CDR3 spans 13 amino acids. Losses at the gene ends were 5 bases for V and 7 bases for J; bases not matched to a gene: 7. CDR3 residues: CASSQNRGTGYTF. The CDR3 DNA reads TGTGCCAGCAGTCAAAACAGGGGTACTGGCTACACCTTC.

The V call is TRBV5-1, the J call TRBJ2-5; D uncertain. The V gene's germline CDR1 is SGHRS and CDR2 YFSETQ. Between the trimmed V and J ends, which lost 4 bases and 5 bases, there was a span of 9 bases. This CDR3 is built from 12 residues. CDR3 nucleotide sequence: TGCGCCAGCAGCGACCACGGGGAGACCCAGTACTTC. It translates to CASSDHGETQYF.

The rearrangement links TRBV7-8 to TRBJ2-1, with 7 positions matching TRBD2. CDR1 and CDR2 from the germline V gene are SGHVS and FQNEAQ. The CDR3 has 12 amino acids. V was clipped by 5 bases and J by 10 bases; unmatched bases: 5. CDR3 residues: CASSPTTSEQFF. CDR3 sequence (DNA): TGTGCCAGCAGCCCCACGACTAGCGAGCAGTTCTTC.

J is TRBJ2-7 and V is TRBV18; 7 bases line up with TRBD1. The germline V gene encodes CDR1 KGHSH and CDR2 LQKENI. The CDR3 loop spans 14 amino acids. Germline trimming cut 3 bases from V and 4 bases from J; bases unmatched to any gene: 6. Here the CDR3 DNA reads TGTGCCAGCTCACCCCGGGACAGACCATACGAGCAGTACGTC. Protein sequence: CASSPRDRPYEQYV.

V and J are TRBV5-1 and TRBJ2-5, with D maybe TRBD2 (6 bases). Germline-derived CDR1 and CDR2 are SGHRS and YFSETQ. Trimming stripped 4 bases from V and 5 bases from J, with 15 bases between. The CDR3 loop spans 14 amino acids. The CDR3 here is CASSTGRAGETQYF. Written as DNA, the CDR3 is TGCGCCAGCAGCACGGGACGGGCGGGGGAGACCCAGTACTTC.

This clone has only one observation. V gene TRBV6-5 combines with J gene TRBJ2-1; 8 bases align to TRBD1. J lost 5 bases, V lost 8 bases, and 8 bases had no gene match. CDR1 and CDR2 from the germline V gene are MNHEY and SVGAGI. The CDR3 totals 14 residues. The CDR3 is CASYDRGGNNEQFF. The CDR3, as DNA: TGTGCCAGCTATGACAGGGGAGGTAACAATGAGCAGTTCTTC.

The chain uses TRBV23-1 and TRBJ1-1; TRBD1 might be the D (5 bases). TRBV23-1 is given ORF status, its function remaining uncertain. The CDR3 has 18 residues. V shed 1 base and J shed 0 bases, with 18 bases lying between them. The CDR3 loop reads CASSQLGGEPGLNTEAFF. DNA of the CDR3: TGCGCCAGCAGTCAATTGGGGGGGGAACCAGGTTTGAACACTGAAGCTTTCTTT.

The V and J genes are TRBV27 and TRBJ1-5; D is uncertain. Germline CDR1 MNHEY, CDR2 SMNVEV (reference sequence). The CDR3 is made up of 15 amino acids. V was cut by 6 bases and J by 4 bases, with 16 bases left in between. CDR3 coding DNA: TGTGCCAGCAGCTCCTTGGGCCGGGAAAATCAGCCCCAGCATTTT. Translated: CASSSLGRENQPQHF.

The rearrangement joins TRBV6-1 to TRBJ2-3; D is perhaps TRBD1 (5 bases). The V gene's germline CDR1 is MNHNS and CDR2 SASEGT. The CDR3 extends over 16 amino acids. Trimming took off 3 bases at V and 0 bases at J, with 13 bases between the two ends. This CDR3 reads CASSEGQNDSTDTQYF. CDR3 in DNA: TGTGCCAGCAGTGAGGGGCAGAATGATAGCACAGATACGCAGTATTTT.

The V call is TRBV5-1, the J call TRBJ1-3; possible D gene TRBD1, 6 bases. V was trimmed by 1 base and J by 0 bases, leaving 14 bases between them. The CDR3 sequence is 17 residues long. Germline V gene data show CDR1 as SGHRS and CDR2 as YFSETQ. In nucleotides, the CDR3 is TGCGCCAGCAGCTTGTTATCAGGGGTTTTCTCTGGAAACACCATATATTTT. Translated, it gives CASSLLSGVFSGNTIYF. Using reference TRBV5-1 and TRBJ1-3 for the parts outside the CDR3, the full variable domain is KAGVTQTPRYLIKTRGQQVTLSCSPISGHRSVSWYQQTPGQGLQFLFEYFSETQRNKGNFPGRFSGRQFSNSRSEMNVSTLELGDSALYLCASSLLSGVFSGNTIYFGEGSWLTVV.

This chain links TRBV25-1 with TRBJ2-5, with TRBD2 matching 8 bases. V was pared by 5 bases and J by 6 bases, with 8 bases of the junction left unmatched. The CDR3 length is 14 residues. Germline V gives CDR1 MGHDK, CDR2 SYGVNS. CDR3 region: CASSQAGEVKTQYF. In DNA form, the CDR3 reads TGTGCCAGCAGTCAAGCGGGAGAGGTCAAGACCCAGTACTTC.

This clone was seen just once. The chain is built from TRBV6-5 and TRBJ2-3, with TRBD2 matching 11 bases. V was pared by 11 bases and J by 1 base, with 8 bases of the junction left unmatched. CDR1 MNHEY and CDR2 SVGAGI come from the germline V gene. The CDR3 has 15 residues. This CDR3 is CACCSGGAGTDTQYF. The CDR3 DNA reads TGTGCCTGCTGTAGCGGGGGGGCCGGCACAGATACGCAGTATTTT.